This TCR beta chain derives from a study of Ad26.COV2.S vaccination and SARS-CoV-2 variants. Across the study: The authors gave Ad26.COV2.S intramuscularly, either once or twice 56 days apart.

TCRdb's copy holds only in-frame clones and misses some; the assay was immunoSEQ multiplex PCR. The sample has just under 250,000 clones; 85% to 90% are singletons. Indicated treatment: some 19 received Ad26.COV2.S at low or high dose, single or two shots; about five received placebo; per-sample allocation not given. Each sample was drawn 63 days after the first injection (of vaccine or placebo). Study-wide results and limits: Substantial breadth was reportedly displayed by spike-specific CD8+ and CD4+ T cell responses after vaccination.

This clone was detected only once. Antigen unknown. The CDR3 is 16 amino acids. Germline V gene sequence: CDR1 SGDLS, CDR2 YYNGEE. Trimming removed 0 bases from V and 4 bases from J; junction bases left unmatched: 7. The genes are TRBV9 and TRBJ1-2; 9 nucleotides line up with TRBD1. The sequence was obtained from a person aged 18-65 years who received the Ad26.COV2.S COVID-19 vaccine or a placebo. The input for sequencing was peripheral blood, taken in a trial of Ad26.COV2.S vaccine versus placebo. The CDR3, as DNA: TGTGCCAGCAGCGTAGACGGAATGACAGGGGGCTATGGCTACACCTTC. Protein: CASSVDGMTGGYGYTF.